This entry lists 17 T cell receptor beta chains sequenced from one sample in a study of PD-1 blockade in classical Hodgkin lymphoma. Relapse after autologous stem cell transplantation occurred in every patient, and brentuximab vedotin exposure varied. CD4+ T cells were purified from thawed PBMCs by magnetic negative selection. The method was immunoSEQ multiplex PCR; TCRdb's version includes in-frame clones alone and lacks a portion of them. The data show just under 30,000 clones, with 85% seen just once and 2.4% held by the top ten. The material sequenced was CD4+ T cells from blood, taken at baseline. Receptors originate from a human donor with classical Hodgkin lymphoma.

The rearrangement links TRBV25-1 to TRBJ1-2, with a weak D call TRBD1 (5 bases). Germline V gene data show CDR1 as MGHDK and CDR2 as SYGVNS. The CDR3 sequence is 13 residues long. The V and J ends lost 2 bases and 6 bases respectively, with 10 bases between them. CDR3: CASSEGGTNGYTF. CDR3 coding DNA: TGTGCCAGCAGTGAAGGAGGGACCAATGGCTACACCTTC.

This clone was seen a handful of times. The CDR3 reads CASSQEVREDYGYTF. For the CDR3, the DNA is TGCGCCAGCAGCCAAGAGGTACGGGAGGACTATGGCTACACCTTC. This chain joins TRBV4-3 and TRBJ1-2, with unresolved D. Trimming removed 0 bases from V and 3 bases from J, with 11 bases in between. The CDR3 has 15 amino acids. The germline V gene has CDR1 LGHNA and CDR2 YSLEER.

This clone was counted a single time. The V call is TRBV18, the J call TRBJ1-4, with no clear D. The germline V gene has CDR1 KGHSH and CDR2 LQKENI. The CDR3 length is 13 residues. V gave up 4 bases and J gave up 5 bases, with 8 bases separating them. CDR3 nucleotides: TGTGCCAGCTCACTAGGTCAGAATGAAAAACTGTTTTTT. It specifies CASSLGQNEKLFF.

The chain recombines TRBV7-9 with TRBJ2-5; D is ambiguous. The DNA end favors TRBJ2-7, so the J call may be wrong. Germline V CDR1 and CDR2: SEHNR, FQNEAQ (reference sequence). The CDR3 runs to 11 residues. The CDR3 region is CASSSLLEQYF. CDR3 in DNA: TGTGCCAGCAGCTCACTTCTCGAGCAGTACTTC.

The chain couples TRBV28 to TRBJ1-2; a weak D match, TRBD1 (5 bases). Trimming shortened V by 6 bases and J by 6 bases, and 17 bases separated the two germline ends. This CDR3 comprises 14 residues. Germline V gives CDR1 MDHEN, CDR2 SYDVKM. For the CDR3, the DNA is TGTGCCAGCAGGGCTGGACAAGGGGCTCATGGCTACACCTTC. Protein: CASRAGQGAHGYTF.

In this sample, this clone turned up a few times. Here the CDR3 reads CSVEIPKSAGIGGYTF. CDR3 DNA: TGCAGCGTTGAAATTCCCAAGTCGGCGGGAATAGGCGGCTACACCTTC. The chain couples TRBV29-1 to TRBJ1-2; D remains unclear. CDR1 and CDR2 (germline): SQVTM, ANQGSEA. This CDR3 has 16 residues. Between the trimmed V and J ends, which lost 2 bases and 8 bases, there was a span of 24 bases. Drawing the rest from reference TRBV29-1 and TRBJ1-2, the complete variable domain is SAVISQKPSRDICQRGTSLTIQCQVDSQVTMMFWYRQQPGQSLTLIATANQGSEATYESGFVIDKFPISRPNLTFSTLTVSNMSPEDSSIYLCSVEIPKSAGIGGYTFGSGTRLTVV.

The genes are TRBV28 and TRBJ1-5, with unresolved D. This CDR3 is 17 amino acids long. Trimming took off 1 base at V and 5 bases at J, with 18 bases between the two ends. Germline V gene data show CDR1 as MDHEN and CDR2 as SYDVKM. Here the CDR3 reads CASSLYLTKLRDQPQHF. Written as DNA, the CDR3 is TGTGCCAGCAGTTTATATTTAACCAAACTTCGGGATCAGCCCCAGCATTTT. The full variable domain, with the rest looked up from reference TRBV28 and TRBJ1-5, is DVKVTQSSRYLVKRTGEKVFLECVQDMDHENMFWYRQDPGLGLRLIYFSYDVKMKEKGDIPEGYSVSREKKERFSLILESASTNQTSMYLCASSLYLTKLRDQPQHFGDGTRLSIL.

The CDR3 sequence: CASSLKTGTSGTYEQYF. CDR3 nucleotide sequence: TGTGCCAGCAGTTTAAAAACCGGGACTAGCGGGACCTACGAGCAGTACTTC. The V and J genes are TRBV28 and TRBJ2-7; 13 nucleotides agree with TRBD2. The ends lost 2 bases at V and 2 bases at J; junction bases unmatched: 6. This CDR3 spans 17 amino acids. Germline-derived CDR1 and CDR2 are MDHEN and SYDVKM.

In its sample, this clone was seen once. This chain connects TRBV4-1 to TRBJ1-1; 9 bases match TRBD1. This CDR3 comprises 17 residues. Germline CDR1 reads MGHRA; CDR2 reads YSYEKL. The ends lost 4 bases at V and 0 bases at J; junction bases unmatched: 9. The CDR3 region is CASSLYRGLDVNTEAFF. The CDR3 DNA follows: TGCGCCAGCAGCCTTTACAGGGGGCTAGATGTGAACACTGAAGCTTTCTTT.

This rearrangement joins TRBV27 to TRBJ1-1; D not resolved. The CDR3 sequence is 14 residues long. Germline V gives CDR1 MNHEY, CDR2 SMNVEV (reference sequence). Trimming took 5 bases from V and 5 from J, leaving 15 bases between them. The CDR3 region is CASSPQERRTEAFF. In DNA, the CDR3 is TGTGCCAGCAGTCCGCAGGAGCGGAGAACTGAAGCTTTCTTT.

The chain joins TRBV5-1 to TRBJ1-1; possible D gene TRBD1, 6 bases. This CDR3 has 15 amino acids. V was shortened by 3 bases and J by 1 base, with 13 bases between the two germline ends. From germline, CDR1 is SGHRS and CDR2 YFSETQ. CDR3 region: CASSSQGHANTEAFF. The CDR3 region has the DNA TGCGCCAGCAGCTCGCAGGGGCATGCGAACACTGAAGCTTTCTTT.

The chain uses TRBV19 and TRBJ2-1; D remains ambiguous. Between the trimmed V and J ends, which lost 2 bases and 4 bases, there was a span of 9 bases. Germline V gene sequence: CDR1 LNHDA, CDR2 SQIVND (reference sequence). This CDR3 spans 14 amino acids. The CDR3 DNA is TGTGCCAGTAGTATACCCGGACCGTACAATGAGCAGTTCTTC. This codes for CASSIPGPYNEQFF.

The rearrangement links TRBV18 to TRBJ2-1, with 10 bases matching TRBD2. The CDR3 runs to 17 residues. Germline CDR1 and CDR2: KGHSH and LQKENI. J was trimmed by 6 bases and V by 4 bases; bases with no gene match: 12. The CDR3 sequence: CASSRQSIAGGTNEQFF. CDR3 DNA: TGTGCCAGCTCACGGCAGAGTATAGCGGGAGGCACCAATGAGCAGTTCTTC.

The chain couples TRBV5-1 to TRBJ1-1; 7 nucleotides match TRBD1. The CDR3 consists of 15 residues. V was clipped by 0 bases and J by 3 bases; unmatched bases: 5. Germline values: CDR1 SGHRS, CDR2 YFSETQ. The CDR3 reads CASSLAGTAYTEAFF. The CDR3 DNA reads TGCGCCAGCAGCTTGGCCGGGACAGCCTACACTGAAGCTTTCTTT.

The rearrangement joins TRBV2 to TRBJ2-2; D remains unclear. The CDR3 consists of 14 residues. Germline V gene sequence: CDR1 SNHLY, CDR2 FYNNEI. V was cut by 5 bases and J by 1 base, with 8 bases left in between. This chain's CDR3 is CASSPTVNTGELFF. In DNA form, the CDR3 reads TGTGCCAGCAGTCCAACAGTGAACACCGGGGAGCTGTTTTTT.

V usage is TRBV2 and J usage is TRBJ2-1, with D maybe TRBD1 (6 bases). Germline V gene lookup returns CDR1 SNHLY and CDR2 FYNNEI. The CDR3 is 15 residues long. The germline V and J ends were trimmed by 2 bases and 4 bases, with 12 bases remaining between them. In DNA form, the CDR3 reads TGTGCCAGCAGTGAACTACAGGGTTCATACAATGAGCAGTTCTTC. Protein sequence: CASSELQGSYNEQFF.

The chain carries TRBV19 and TRBJ2-3, with 11 bases lining up with TRBD2. Germline V CDR1 and CDR2: LNHDA, SQIVND (reference sequence). Unmatched junction bases numbered 9, after V lost 7 bases and J lost 3 bases. The CDR3 extends over 16 amino acids. The CDR3 protein is CASTKRGTSGTDTQYF. As DNA, the CDR3 is TGTGCCAGTACCAAGAGAGGGACTAGCGGAACAGATACGCAGTATTTT.